Shown below are 9 T cell receptor beta chains from a single sample sequenced in a study of cytomegalovirus exposure and HLA in healthy donors. PCR involved 60 Vbeta and 13 Jbeta primers. Repertoires were generated with immunoSEQ multiplex PCR, while TCRdb's copy carries only in-frame clones and drops some. The sample contains over 100,000 clones, about 72% of which appear only once. Sequenced sample: PBMCs. These receptors all stem from a female donor in good health and CMV-seronegative.

The gene calls are TRBV7-9 and TRBJ1-1; TRBD1 matches at 7 bases. The V and J ends lost 4 bases and 4 bases, in that order; junction bases with no gene match: 6. The CDR3 covers 14 residues. Germline V gene sequence: CDR1 SEHNR, CDR2 FQNEAQ (reference sequence). CDR3 bases: TGTGCCAGCAGCTCTTTGACAGGGTTCACTGAAGCTTTCTTT. Protein: CASSSLTGFTEAFF. Filled out from reference TRBV7-9 and TRBJ1-1, the complete variable domain reads DTGVSQNPRHKITKRGQNVTFRCDPISEHNRLYWYRQTLGQGPEFLTYFQNEAQLEKSRLLSDRFSAERPKGSFSTLEIQRTEQGDSAMYLCASSSLTGFTEAFFGQGTRLTVV.

The J gene is TRBJ2-1, the V gene TRBV11-3, with a weak D call TRBD2 (6 bases). Germline V lookup: CDR1 SGHNT, CDR2 YENEEA. The CDR3 length is 15 residues. V lost 3 bases, J lost 7 bases, and 16 bases lay in between. This chain's CDR3 is CASSLDYSLMNEQFF. In DNA, the CDR3 is TGTGCCAGCAGCTTGGACTACTCCTTGATGAATGAGCAGTTCTTC.

The V and J genes are TRBV5-1 and TRBJ2-2; 7 nucleotides align to TRBD2. The V gene end was trimmed by 4 bases and the J gene end by 0 bases; junction bases not matched to a gene: 3. Germline V gene lookup returns CDR1 SGHRS and CDR2 YFSETQ. The CDR3 loop spans 15 amino acids. The CDR3 spells CASSAGLANTGELFF. The CDR3 DNA sequence: TGCGCCAGCAGCGCCGGACTAGCGAACACCGGGGAGCTGTTTTTT.

This clone was seen more than once but under ten times. V and J are TRBV5-5 and TRBJ1-1, with 7 bases identical to TRBD1. The germline gives CDR1 SGHKS, CDR2 YYEKEE (reference sequence). This CDR3 comprises 18 residues. The V and J ends lost 4 bases and 10 bases, in that order; junction bases with no gene match: 25. CDR3 nucleotides: TGTGCCAGCAGCCAAGAGATGGGACAGATTCGCTTGGGGTCCCGAGCTTTCTTT. It yields the protein CASSQEMGQIRLGSRAFF.

This clone was seen once. The chain has TRBV6-1 and TRBJ2-7, with D hard to call. The ends were cut back, 10 bases at V and 0 bases at J, with 13 bases in the middle. The CDR3 sequence is 13 residues long. Germline CDR1 and CDR2: MNHNS and SASEGT. CDR3 residues: CATKLRSSYEQYF. The CDR3 nucleotides are TGTGCCACCAAGCTAAGGAGCTCCTACGAGCAGTACTTC.

J is TRBJ1-2 and V is TRBV7-6; D call uncertain. There are 15 residues in the CDR3. Trimming left V 5 bases short and J 0 bases short, with 13 bases between. CDR1 and CDR2 from the germline V gene are SGHVS and FNYEAQ. CDR3 nucleotides: TGTGCCAGCAGCGCTGGGGAGTACTCTAACTATGGCTACACCTTC. Translated: CASSAGEYSNYGYTF.

This clone was found once. The genes are TRBV29-1 and TRBJ2-3, with 11 bases aligning to TRBD2. The CDR3 totals 18 residues. The trim removed 6 bases at V and 1 base at J, leaving 15 bases unmatched. The germline V gene has CDR1 SQVTM and CDR2 ANQGSEA. In DNA form, the CDR3 reads TGCAGCGTATCAGGTGAACTAGCGGGAGCTCGGGGCACAGATACGCAGTATTTT. Amino acid sequence: CSVSGELAGARGTDTQYF.

The rearrangement joins TRBV6-5 to TRBJ2-3, with a possible D match to TRBD2 (6 bases). This CDR3 is built from 14 residues. Germline loops: CDR1 MNHEY, CDR2 SVGAGI. Trimming took 5 bases from V and 6 from J, leaving 15 bases between them. CDR3: CASSPDYPGDTQYF. CDR3 DNA: TGTGCCAGCAGTCCGGACTACCCAGGGGATACGCAGTATTTT.

A few counts support this clone. The chain links TRBV7-3 to TRBJ2-4, with 7 nucleotides matching TRBD1. The V and J ends lost 5 bases and 6 bases, in that order; junction bases with no gene match: 7. This CDR3 is 14 amino acids long. Germline V gene lookup returns CDR1 SGHTA and CDR2 FQGTGA. As DNA, the CDR3 is TGTGCCAGCAGCCTACAGGGGATCGGAAACATTCAGTACTTC. It yields the protein CASSLQGIGNIQYF.